A selection of T cell receptor beta chains follows, all from one sample in a study of OX40 agonist ivuxolimab in advanced cancers. TCRdb keeps only in-frame clones here, not all; method: immunoSEQ multiplex PCR. The sample has about 68,000 clones, about 89% seen once; the top ten hold around 2.1%. The material was CD4+ or CD8+ T cells sorted from blood, obtained in a trial of the OX40 agonist ivuxolimab. All receptors derive from an adult with an advanced solid tumor such as melanoma, head and neck, liver or kidney cancer. Each CDR3 is given with its conserved first and last residue. The D gene is left open where the match is weak. The size field is filled for only some rows; it gives once, few, many or a size class.

. TRBJ1-5 TRBV5-8 TRBD1 CASRLGQTRSSNQPQHF TGTGCCAGCAGGCTGGGACAGACGAGGAGTAGCAATCAGCCCCAGCATTTT
. TRBJ1-1 TRBV28 . CASSPTGFNTEAFF TGTGCCAGCAGTCCAACCGGATTCAACACTGAAGCTTTCTTT
. TRBJ1-5 TRBV18 . CASSPDADSNQPQHF TGTGCCAGCTCACCCGATGCGGACAGCAATCAGCCCCAGCATTTT
. TRBJ2-6 TRBV5-1 . CASSSNRVTGANVLTF TGCGCCAGCAGCTCAAACAGGGTAACTGGGGCCAACGTCCTGACTTTC
. TRBJ1-3 TRBV2 . CASRGNTIYF TGTGCCAGCAGAGGAAACACCATATATTTT
. TRBJ2-7 TRBV5-1 . CASSLTLFGANEQYF TGCGCCAGCAGCTTGACTTTATTCGGGGCCAACGAGCAGTACTTC
. TRBJ2-7 TRBV30 . CAWMILGGEQYF TGTGCCTGGATGATCCTTGGGGGAGAGCAGTACTTC
. TRBJ2-2 TRBV9 . CASSVESAGELFF TGTGCCAGCAGCGTAGAATCGGCGGGGGAGCTGTTTTTT
. TRBJ1-2 TRBV10-1 . CASSPDRSGGYTF TGCGCCAGCAGTCCGGACAGATCGGGAGGCTACACCTTC
once TRBJ2-5 TRBV5-4 TRBD2 CASSPPGTTSRETQYF TGTGCCAGCAGCCCTCCCGGGACTACCTCCAGGGAGACCCAGTACTTC
. TRBJ2-7 TRBV5-6 . CASSLVDRSIYEQYF TGTGCCAGCAGCTTGGTAGACAGGAGCATCTACGAGCAGTACTTC
. TRBJ2-2 TRBV15 . CATSNQFGAGNTGELFF TGTGCCACCAGCAACCAGTTTGGGGCAGGGAACACCGGGGAGCTGTTTTTT
once TRBJ1-3 TRBV5-1 . CASSDGGVGGNTIYF TGCGCCAGCAGTGATGGGGGAGTTGGTGGAAACACCATATATTTT
. TRBJ2-1 TRBV9 TRBD2 CASSLRVTSGGHNEQFF TGTGCCAGCAGCCTCAGAGTCACTAGCGGGGGGCACAATGAGCAGTTCTTC
few TRBJ1-3 TRBV7-9 . CATPRRGSSGNTIYF TGTGCCACCCCGAGGAGAGGGAGCTCTGGAAACACCATATATTTT
medium-sized TRBJ1-2 TRBV5-4 . CASSSETGAGGYTF TGTGCCAGCAGCTCAGAGACGGGAGCTGGGGGCTACACCTTC
once TRBJ1-2 TRBV28 . CASTLQVPWDGYTF TGTGCCAGCACTTTACAAGTTCCGTGGGATGGCTACACCTTC
once TRBJ1-2 TRBV25-1 TRBD1 CASSASGTGEGYTF TGTGCCAGCAGTGCATCCGGGACAGGAGAAGGCTACACCTTC
. TRBJ1-2 TRBV5-4 . CASSLARTGPFYGYTF TGTGCCAGCAGCTTGGCCCGGACGGGACCTTTCTATGGCTACACCTTC
. TRBJ1-5 TRBV27 TRBD1 CASSHGTGSEQPQHF TGTGCCAGCAGCCATGGGACAGGGAGTGAGCAGCCCCAGCATTTT
. TRBJ1-2 TRBV5-1 . CASSLSGREGGYTF TGCGCCAGCAGCTTATCGGGCAGGGAAGGTGGCTACACCTTC
. TRBJ2-7 TRBV18 . CASSLDNYEQYF TGTGCCAGCTCCCTCGACAACTACGAGCAGTACTTC
. TRBJ1-1 TRBV2 . CASSASQGLSEAFF TGTGCCAGCAGTGCTTCACAGGGTTTATCTGAAGCTTTCTTT
. TRBJ2-5 TRBV5-6 . CASSLGRKETQYF TGTGCCAGCAGCTTGGGGAGGAAAGAGACCCAGTACTTC
. TRBJ1-1 TRBV9 TRBD1 CASSWPGQGWTEAFF TGTGCCAGCAGTTGGCCGGGACAGGGTTGGACTGAAGCTTTCTTT
. TRBJ2-2 TRBV27 . CASSFRAKGTGELFF TGTGCCAGCAGTTTCCGCGCAAAAGGGACCGGGGAGCTGTTTTTT
. TRBJ1-5 TRBV4-1 . CASSQDGNQPQHF TGCGCCAGCAGCCAAGACGGGAATCAGCCCCAGCATTTT
. TRBJ1-1 TRBV11-3 . CASSSRPDTEAFF TGTGCCAGCAGCTCAAGACCTGACACTGAAGCTTTCTTT
. TRBJ1-2 TRBV27 . CASSFRDSRSGYTF TGTGCCAGCAGTTTCCGAGACAGTCGGAGTGGCTACACCTTC
. TRBJ2-2 TRBV5-1 . CASSIDPAGTGELFF TGCGCCAGCAGCATTGACCCCGCGGGGACCGGGGAGCTGTTTTTT
. TRBJ1-3 TRBV19 . CASSSGGLPGNTIYF TGTGCCAGTAGCAGCGGGGGTCTTCCGGGAAACACCATATATTTT
. TRBJ2-1 TRBV20-1 . CSALDYNEQFF TGCAGTGCTTTGGACTATAATGAGCAGTTCTTC
. TRBJ1-5 TRBV18 . CASSPQENQPQHF TGTGCCAGCTCACCACAAGAGAACCAGCCCCAGCATTTT
. TRBJ2-7 TRBV6-6 . CASTRDLASHEQYF TGTGCCAGCACTCGGGACCTGGCCTCCCACGAGCAGTACTTC
. TRBJ1-1 TRBV18 . CASSPEPPGYTEAFF TGTGCCAGCTCACCTGAGCCCCCCGGCTACACTGAAGCTTTCTTT
few TRBJ2-3 TRBV4-1 . CASSQVGWSTDTQYF TGCGCCAGCAGCCAAGTGGGTTGGAGCACAGATACGCAGTATTTT
. TRBJ2-7 TRBV5-1 . CASSQDTSYEQYF TGCGCCAGCAGCCAGGACACCTCCTACGAGCAGTACTTC
. TRBJ2-3 TRBV6-5 . CASSLATSTDTQYF TGTGCCAGCAGTTTAGCGACTAGCACAGATACGCAGTATTTT
. TRBJ2-7 TRBV27 . CASSFGWMNEQYF TGTGCCAGCAGTTTCGGGTGGATGAACGAGCAGTACTTC
. TRBJ1-4 TRBV5-4 TRBD1 CASSSDRGPGEKLFF TGTGCCAGCAGCTCAGACAGGGGGCCGGGTGAAAAACTGTTTTTT
. TRBJ1-5 TRBV10-3 TRBD1 CAISEQGGQPQHF TGTGCCATCAGTGAACAGGGGGGTCAGCCCCAGCATTTT